The rows below give T cell receptor beta chains drawn from one sample of a study of blood T cell repertoires in COVID-19. The assay was immunoSEQ multiplex PCR, and TCRdb's table has in-frame clones only and misses some. The sample contains approximately 270,000 clones, 75% to 90% of which appear only once. Sequenced: peripheral blood. These receptors were collected from a woman aged 70-85 years with acute or convalescent COVID-19. CDR3s include the opening cysteine and the closing phenylalanine or tryptophan. The D gene is left open where the match is weak. Expanded clones are given a class, and other clones once, few, many or no size at all.

cdr3_nt: TGCGCCAGCAGCTCAGGACAGGGGGGACAAGAGACCCAGTACTTC
cdr3_aa: CASSSGQGGQETQYF
d_call: TRBD1
j_call: TRBJ2-5
clone_size: .
cdr3_length: 15
v_call: TRBV5-1

cdr3_nt: TGCGCCAGCAGCTTGGGTAGGGGTGGAAACACTGAAGCTTTCTTT
cdr3_aa: CASSLGRGGNTEAFF
d_call: .
j_call: TRBJ1-1
clone_size: .
cdr3_length: 15
v_call: TRBV5-1

cdr3_nt: TGCGCCAGCAGCTTGCCCGGCGGAGAGCAGTACTTC
cdr3_aa: CASSLPGGEQYF
d_call: .
j_call: TRBJ2-7
clone_size: .
cdr3_length: 12
v_call: TRBV5-1

cdr3_nt: TGCGCCAGCGGGGTGCAGGGCAGGGATGAAAAACTGTTTTTT
cdr3_aa: CASGVQGRDEKLFF
d_call: .
j_call: TRBJ1-4
clone_size: .
cdr3_length: 14
v_call: TRBV4-1

cdr3_nt: TGTGCCAGCAGCCAAGAACTCGGGCTGGGGGGAGCTTTCTTT
cdr3_aa: CASSQELGLGGAFF
d_call: .
j_call: TRBJ1-1
clone_size: .
cdr3_length: 14
v_call: TRBV4-2

cdr3_nt: TGTGCCAGCAGCCCCACAGGGACGAACACCGGGGAGCTGTTTTTT
cdr3_aa: CASSPTGTNTGELFF
d_call: .
j_call: TRBJ2-2
clone_size: .
cdr3_length: 15
v_call: TRBV7-3

cdr3_nt: TGCGCCAGCAGCTTGGGACAGGCTGGGTACGAGCAGTACTTC
cdr3_aa: CASSLGQAGYEQYF
d_call: .
j_call: TRBJ2-7
clone_size: .
cdr3_length: 14
v_call: TRBV5-1

cdr3_nt: TGTGCCAGCAGCTTAGATGCCCGGGACAAAAGGGAAAAACTGTTTTTT
cdr3_aa: CASSLDARDKREKLFF
d_call: .
j_call: TRBJ1-4
clone_size: .
cdr3_length: 16
v_call: TRBV7-9

cdr3_nt: TGTGCCAGTAGGGCAGGTGGAAACACCATATATTTT
cdr3_aa: CASRAGGNTIYF
d_call: .
j_call: TRBJ1-3
clone_size: .
cdr3_length: 12
v_call: TRBV19

cdr3_nt: TGCGCCAGCAGCGCCACAGGGTCCGGCTACAATGAGCAGTTCTTC
cdr3_aa: CASSATGSGYNEQFF
d_call: .
j_call: TRBJ2-1
clone_size: .
cdr3_length: 15
v_call: TRBV5-1

cdr3_nt: TGTGCCAGCAGACAATCCAGGGTCTACTCTGGAAACACCATATATTTT
cdr3_aa: CASRQSRVYSGNTIYF
d_call: .
j_call: TRBJ1-3
clone_size: .
cdr3_length: 16
v_call: TRBV13

cdr3_nt: TGTGCCAGCAGAAACAGGGGGTCTGGGGCCAACGTCCTGACTTTC
cdr3_aa: CASRNRGSGANVLTF
d_call: TRBD1
j_call: TRBJ2-6
clone_size: .
cdr3_length: 15
v_call: TRBV6-5

cdr3_nt: TGTGCCAGCAGCGCAGAGGGTTACGGAAACACCATATATTTT
cdr3_aa: CASSAEGYGNTIYF
d_call: .
j_call: TRBJ1-3
clone_size: .
cdr3_length: 14
v_call: TRBV3-1/TRBV3-2

cdr3_nt: TGTGCCATCAGCACTACTGGAAACACTGAAGCTTTCTTT
cdr3_aa: CAISTTGNTEAFF
d_call: .
j_call: TRBJ1-1
clone_size: .
cdr3_length: 13
v_call: TRBV10-3

cdr3_nt: TGTGCCAGCGTATTTGGGACAGGGAATGCTTTCTTT
cdr3_aa: CASVFGTGNAFF
d_call: TRBD1
j_call: TRBJ1-1
clone_size: .
cdr3_length: 12
v_call: TRBV13

cdr3_nt: TGTGCCAGCAGCTTTAGGGGGTTATGGGATGGCTACACCTTC
cdr3_aa: CASSFRGLWDGYTF
d_call: .
j_call: TRBJ1-2
clone_size: .
cdr3_length: 14
v_call: TRBV7-2

cdr3_nt: TGTGCCAGCAGACGCAGCTCCTACGAGCAGTACTTC
cdr3_aa: CASRRSSYEQYF
d_call: .
j_call: TRBJ2-7
clone_size: .
cdr3_length: 12
v_call: TRBV2

cdr3_nt: TGTGCCACCAGCAGAGACAGGGGATTGAGTGAGCAGTTCTTC
cdr3_aa: CATSRDRGLSEQFF
d_call: .
j_call: TRBJ2-1
clone_size: .
cdr3_length: 14
v_call: TRBV15

cdr3_nt: TGTGCCAGCAGCTCCCCTTACACTGAAGCTTTCTTT
cdr3_aa: CASSSPYTEAFF
d_call: .
j_call: TRBJ1-1
clone_size: .
cdr3_length: 12
v_call: TRBV7-6

cdr3_nt: TGTGCCAGCAGCCTAGACCCGACAGGGGGCTGGGGCTACACCTTC
cdr3_aa: CASSLDPTGGWGYTF
d_call: TRBD1
j_call: TRBJ1-2
clone_size: few
cdr3_length: 15
v_call: TRBV9

cdr3_nt: TGTGCCAGCAGCCCTGGACTAGCGGGGTACACAGATACGCAGTATTTT
cdr3_aa: CASSPGLAGYTDTQYF
d_call: TRBD2
j_call: TRBJ2-3
clone_size: .
cdr3_length: 16
v_call: TRBV3-1/TRBV3-2

cdr3_nt: TGTGCCAGTAGAGGGGAGGGTTCACCCCTCCACTTT
cdr3_aa: CASRGEGSPLHF
d_call: .
j_call: TRBJ1-6
clone_size: .
cdr3_length: 12
v_call: TRBV19

cdr3_nt: TGTGCCAGCAGCTTGGGACAGGGGCACTATGGCTACACCTTC
cdr3_aa: CASSLGQGHYGYTF
d_call: TRBD1
j_call: TRBJ1-2
clone_size: .
cdr3_length: 14
v_call: TRBV5-6

cdr3_nt: TGTGCCAGTAGTATAGCTACTAGCGGGGGGGCGAATGAGCAGTTCTTC
cdr3_aa: CASSIATSGGANEQFF
d_call: TRBD2
j_call: TRBJ2-1
clone_size: .
cdr3_length: 16
v_call: TRBV19

cdr3_nt: TGTGCCAGCAGCCAAGATGCCCGGGACAGCAAAAATATCAGAAACACCATATATTTT
cdr3_aa: CASSQDARDSKNIRNTIYF
d_call: TRBD1
j_call: TRBJ1-3
clone_size: .
cdr3_length: 19
v_call: TRBV4-2

cdr3_nt: TGTGCCAGCAGTTACGTGGGCAGTAACGAGCAGTACTTC
cdr3_aa: CASSYVGSNEQYF
d_call: .
j_call: TRBJ2-7
clone_size: .
cdr3_length: 13
v_call: TRBV6-5

cdr3_nt: TGTGCCAGCAGTTATACGAACACCGGGGAGCTGTTTTTT
cdr3_aa: CASSYTNTGELFF
d_call: .
j_call: TRBJ2-2
clone_size: .
cdr3_length: 13
v_call: TRBV27

cdr3_nt: TGTGCCAGCAGTTACGGAGACAGGGGAAACACTGAAGCTTTCTTT
cdr3_aa: CASSYGDRGNTEAFF
d_call: TRBD1
j_call: TRBJ1-1
clone_size: few
cdr3_length: 15
v_call: TRBV6-6

cdr3_nt: TGTGCCAGCAGTGACGACCGTGACAGGGGCACATTGAATGAGCAGTTCTTC
cdr3_aa: CASSDDRDRGTLNEQFF
d_call: TRBD1
j_call: TRBJ2-1
clone_size: once
cdr3_length: 17
v_call: TRBV6-4

cdr3_nt: TGTGCCAGCAGTTTATCGGGGAGGGGTGACACCATATATTTT
cdr3_aa: CASSLSGRGDTIYF
d_call: .
j_call: TRBJ1-3
clone_size: .
cdr3_length: 14
v_call: TRBV27

cdr3_nt: TGTGCCCCCTCTACCTGGGGGGGGGACAGGGGATACGAGCAGTACTTC
cdr3_aa: CAPSTWGGDRGYEQYF
d_call: TRBD1
j_call: TRBJ2-7
clone_size: .
cdr3_length: 16
v_call: TRBV2

cdr3_nt: TGTGCCAGCAGCTTGAAGTACGTGAGCTCCTACAATGAGCAGTTCTTC
cdr3_aa: CASSLKYVSSYNEQFF
d_call: .
j_call: TRBJ2-1
clone_size: .
cdr3_length: 16
v_call: TRBV5-4

cdr3_nt: TGTGCCAGTAGTATGGGGCAGTCGGTTGGCACAGATACGCAGTATTTT
cdr3_aa: CASSMGQSVGTDTQYF
d_call: .
j_call: TRBJ2-3
clone_size: .
cdr3_length: 16
v_call: TRBV19

cdr3_nt: TGTGCCAGCAGCCAAGTCGCAGGGGGCCTCTACAATGAGCAGTTCTTC
cdr3_aa: CASSQVAGGLYNEQFF
d_call: TRBD1
j_call: TRBJ2-1
clone_size: .
cdr3_length: 16
v_call: TRBV3-1/TRBV3-2

cdr3_nt: TGTGCCAGCAGTTGGGACAGGCCCGACAATGAGCAGTTCTTC
cdr3_aa: CASSWDRPDNEQFF
d_call: TRBD1
j_call: TRBJ2-1
clone_size: .
cdr3_length: 14
v_call: TRBV6-2/TRBV6-3

cdr3_nt: TGTGCCAGCAGCTTAGAACTGACCTACGAGCAGTACTTC
cdr3_aa: CASSLELTYEQYF
d_call: .
j_call: TRBJ2-7
clone_size: .
cdr3_length: 13
v_call: TRBV7-8

cdr3_nt: TGTGCCAGCAGCCAAAGACAGGAACTTCATGCTTTCTTT
cdr3_aa: CASSQRQELHAFF
d_call: .
j_call: TRBJ1-1
clone_size: .
cdr3_length: 13
v_call: TRBV5-4

cdr3_nt: TGCGCCAGCAGCCTCTCCGGACAGGGCACCGGGGAGCTGTTTTTT
cdr3_aa: CASSLSGQGTGELFF
d_call: TRBD1
j_call: TRBJ2-2
clone_size: .
cdr3_length: 15
v_call: TRBV4-1

cdr3_nt: TGTGCCAGTAGTCAGGGACAGCAAGAGAATCAGCCCCAGCATTTT
cdr3_aa: CASSQGQQENQPQHF
d_call: TRBD1
j_call: TRBJ1-5
clone_size: .
cdr3_length: 15
v_call: TRBV19

cdr3_nt: TGCGCCAGCAGCCTGACAGAGCCAGGCTATGGCTACACCTTC
cdr3_aa: CASSLTEPGYGYTF
d_call: .
j_call: TRBJ1-2
clone_size: .
cdr3_length: 14
v_call: TRBV5-1

cdr3_nt: TGTGCCAGCAGGCGGCTAGCGGGGATCCAAGAGACCCAGTACTTC
cdr3_aa: CASRRLAGIQETQYF
d_call: TRBD2
j_call: TRBJ2-5
clone_size: .
cdr3_length: 15
v_call: TRBV6-5

cdr3_nt: TGTGCCAGCAGCTTATCTAGCGGGGGCTCCTACGAGCAGTACTTC
cdr3_aa: CASSLSSGGSYEQYF
d_call: TRBD2
j_call: TRBJ2-7
clone_size: .
cdr3_length: 15
v_call: TRBV7-9

cdr3_nt: TGCGCCAGCAGCAGGGACAGTTCCACCTCTGAAGCTTTCTTT
cdr3_aa: CASSRDSSTSEAFF
d_call: TRBD1
j_call: TRBJ1-1
clone_size: .
cdr3_length: 14
v_call: TRBV5-1

cdr3_nt: TGTGCCGCTAAGGATGCGGATACCTACGAGCAGTACTTC
cdr3_aa: CAAKDADTYEQYF
d_call: .
j_call: TRBJ2-7
clone_size: .
cdr3_length: 13
v_call: TRBV19

cdr3_nt: TGTGCCAGCAGCTTCGGAGTACGCACAGATACGCAGTATTTT
cdr3_aa: CASSFGVRTDTQYF
d_call: .
j_call: TRBJ2-3
clone_size: .
cdr3_length: 14
v_call: TRBV11-2

cdr3_nt: TGTGCCATCAGTGAGTCGCAGGGGGAGAAAGGCTACACCTTC
cdr3_aa: CAISESQGEKGYTF
d_call: TRBD1
j_call: TRBJ1-2
clone_size: many
cdr3_length: 14
v_call: TRBV10-3

cdr3_nt: TGTGCCAGCACCCAAGGGGGAGGGTGGCTCACTGAAGCTTTCTTT
cdr3_aa: CASTQGGGWLTEAFF
d_call: .
j_call: TRBJ1-1
clone_size: .
cdr3_length: 15
v_call: TRBV6-5

cdr3_nt: TGTGCCATCAGTGAACAGGCCTATGGCTACACCTTC
cdr3_aa: CAISEQAYGYTF
d_call: .
j_call: TRBJ1-2
clone_size: few
cdr3_length: 12
v_call: TRBV10-3

cdr3_nt: TGTGCCTGGAGTATGACAGGGTGGCATGGCTACACCTTC
cdr3_aa: CAWSMTGWHGYTF
d_call: TRBD1
j_call: TRBJ1-2
clone_size: .
cdr3_length: 13
v_call: TRBV30

cdr3_nt: TGTGCTAGTGGTTTGGGACAGGGAAGGGCTGGAAACACCATATATTTT
cdr3_aa: CASGLGQGRAGNTIYF
d_call: TRBD1
j_call: TRBJ1-3
clone_size: .
cdr3_length: 16
v_call: TRBV12-5

cdr3_nt: TGTGCCTGGACCCCGGGGACTAGCGGCACAGATACGCAGTATTTT
cdr3_aa: CAWTPGTSGTDTQYF
d_call: TRBD2
j_call: TRBJ2-3
clone_size: .
cdr3_length: 15
v_call: TRBV30

cdr3_nt: TGTGCCAGTAGTGCAGGGGGCTCCATCTATGGCTACACCTTC
cdr3_aa: CASSAGGSIYGYTF
d_call: TRBD1
j_call: TRBJ1-2
clone_size: .
cdr3_length: 14
v_call: TRBV19

cdr3_nt: TGCGCCCGCAGCTTGGCCGCTAGCGGGGGGAGGGGTGAGCAGTTCTTC
cdr3_aa: CARSLAASGGRGEQFF
d_call: TRBD2
j_call: TRBJ2-1
clone_size: .
cdr3_length: 16
v_call: TRBV5-1

cdr3_nt: TGTGCCAGTAGTATAGGACGAGGGGGTAAAAATACGCAGTATTTT
cdr3_aa: CASSIGRGGKNTQYF
d_call: .
j_call: TRBJ2-3
clone_size: .
cdr3_length: 15
v_call: TRBV19

cdr3_nt: TGTGCCAGCAGCTTGGGGCAGGGGAGGGCTGAAGCTTTCTTT
cdr3_aa: CASSLGQGRAEAFF
d_call: .
j_call: TRBJ1-1
clone_size: .
cdr3_length: 14
v_call: TRBV5-6

cdr3_nt: TGTGCCAGCAGCTTGGAAGCGTCGGGTTACAATCAGCCCCAGCATTTT
cdr3_aa: CASSLEASGYNQPQHF
d_call: .
j_call: TRBJ1-5
clone_size: .
cdr3_length: 16
v_call: TRBV5-5

cdr3_nt: TGCGCCAGCGGGGACAGCTCCTATAATTCACCCCTCCACTTT
cdr3_aa: CASGDSSYNSPLHF
d_call: TRBD1
j_call: TRBJ1-6
clone_size: once
cdr3_length: 14
v_call: TRBV5-1

cdr3_nt: TGTGCCAGCTCACCGCGGGCGGCTAACTATGGCTACACCTTC
cdr3_aa: CASSPRAANYGYTF
d_call: .
j_call: TRBJ1-2
clone_size: few
cdr3_length: 14
v_call: TRBV18

cdr3_nt: TGTGCCAGCACCCCGAGTTTAGGGGACTATGGCTACACCTTC
cdr3_aa: CASTPSLGDYGYTF
d_call: .
j_call: TRBJ1-2
clone_size: .
cdr3_length: 14
v_call: TRBV9

cdr3_nt: TGTGCCAGCAGCAAACTCCCACGATTGACAGCAACTAATGAAAAACTGTTTTTT
cdr3_aa: CASSKLPRLTATNEKLFF
d_call: .
j_call: TRBJ1-4
clone_size: .
cdr3_length: 18
v_call: TRBV21-1